The following is a T cell receptor (beta chain) sequence with its context. Antigen specificity is unknown. This sample was included in a study of T cell responses to AZD1222 COVID-19 vaccine. Study-wide findings and caveats: Compared with day 0, the breadth and depth of the Spike-specific TCR repertoire rose significantly after two doses of AZD1222. Donor demographics were predominantly white British with a female majority; clonal diversity may be underestimated.

TCRdb keeps only in-frame clones here, not all; method: immunoSEQ multiplex PCR. The table shows 100,000 to 140,000 clones, with roughly 87% occurring only once. This CDR3 is 17 amino acids long. Trimming took 5 bases from V and 9 from J, leaving 29 bases between them. Germline CDR1 SGHVS, CDR2 FQNEAQ. This chain connects TRBV7-8 to TRBJ2-7; D is possibly TRBD2 (5 bases). This material consisted of peripheral blood, taken 28 days after the second AZD1222 dose. This clonotype was sampled from an adult who received the AZD1222 COVID-19 vaccine. The DNA of the CDR3 is TGTGCCAGCAGCCCTACTAGAGGGTCCCCTTCTGACTGGGGGCAGTACTTC. Residues: CASSPTRGSPSDWGQYF.